This T cell receptor (beta chain) was sequenced for a study of graft-versus-host responses after intestinal transplantation. General study points: Allografts from individuals with graft-donor T cell macrochimerism displayed high graft-versus-host to host-versus-graft clonal ratios.

The assay was immunoSEQ multiplex PCR, and TCRdb's table has in-frame clones only and misses some. The sample yields more than 65,000 clones, just under 95% seen once. Germline V gene data show CDR1 as WNHNN and CDR2 as SYGVQD (reference sequence). V shed 0 bases and J shed 4 bases, with 10 bases lying between them. CDR3 length equals 14 residues. A word on this clone: Its antigen is as yet unknown.

The TCR originated in a human donor who received an intestinal transplant. The starting material was unstimulated CD8+ T cells sorted from spleen or lymph node cells, obtained before intestinal transplant. The chain links TRBV10-1 to TRBJ2-7; D possibly corresponds to TRBD1 (5 bases). The CDR3 nucleotides read TGCGCCAGCAGTGAGTCGGAGCAGGGTTACGAGCAGTACTTC. Translated, it gives CASSESEQGYEQYF.